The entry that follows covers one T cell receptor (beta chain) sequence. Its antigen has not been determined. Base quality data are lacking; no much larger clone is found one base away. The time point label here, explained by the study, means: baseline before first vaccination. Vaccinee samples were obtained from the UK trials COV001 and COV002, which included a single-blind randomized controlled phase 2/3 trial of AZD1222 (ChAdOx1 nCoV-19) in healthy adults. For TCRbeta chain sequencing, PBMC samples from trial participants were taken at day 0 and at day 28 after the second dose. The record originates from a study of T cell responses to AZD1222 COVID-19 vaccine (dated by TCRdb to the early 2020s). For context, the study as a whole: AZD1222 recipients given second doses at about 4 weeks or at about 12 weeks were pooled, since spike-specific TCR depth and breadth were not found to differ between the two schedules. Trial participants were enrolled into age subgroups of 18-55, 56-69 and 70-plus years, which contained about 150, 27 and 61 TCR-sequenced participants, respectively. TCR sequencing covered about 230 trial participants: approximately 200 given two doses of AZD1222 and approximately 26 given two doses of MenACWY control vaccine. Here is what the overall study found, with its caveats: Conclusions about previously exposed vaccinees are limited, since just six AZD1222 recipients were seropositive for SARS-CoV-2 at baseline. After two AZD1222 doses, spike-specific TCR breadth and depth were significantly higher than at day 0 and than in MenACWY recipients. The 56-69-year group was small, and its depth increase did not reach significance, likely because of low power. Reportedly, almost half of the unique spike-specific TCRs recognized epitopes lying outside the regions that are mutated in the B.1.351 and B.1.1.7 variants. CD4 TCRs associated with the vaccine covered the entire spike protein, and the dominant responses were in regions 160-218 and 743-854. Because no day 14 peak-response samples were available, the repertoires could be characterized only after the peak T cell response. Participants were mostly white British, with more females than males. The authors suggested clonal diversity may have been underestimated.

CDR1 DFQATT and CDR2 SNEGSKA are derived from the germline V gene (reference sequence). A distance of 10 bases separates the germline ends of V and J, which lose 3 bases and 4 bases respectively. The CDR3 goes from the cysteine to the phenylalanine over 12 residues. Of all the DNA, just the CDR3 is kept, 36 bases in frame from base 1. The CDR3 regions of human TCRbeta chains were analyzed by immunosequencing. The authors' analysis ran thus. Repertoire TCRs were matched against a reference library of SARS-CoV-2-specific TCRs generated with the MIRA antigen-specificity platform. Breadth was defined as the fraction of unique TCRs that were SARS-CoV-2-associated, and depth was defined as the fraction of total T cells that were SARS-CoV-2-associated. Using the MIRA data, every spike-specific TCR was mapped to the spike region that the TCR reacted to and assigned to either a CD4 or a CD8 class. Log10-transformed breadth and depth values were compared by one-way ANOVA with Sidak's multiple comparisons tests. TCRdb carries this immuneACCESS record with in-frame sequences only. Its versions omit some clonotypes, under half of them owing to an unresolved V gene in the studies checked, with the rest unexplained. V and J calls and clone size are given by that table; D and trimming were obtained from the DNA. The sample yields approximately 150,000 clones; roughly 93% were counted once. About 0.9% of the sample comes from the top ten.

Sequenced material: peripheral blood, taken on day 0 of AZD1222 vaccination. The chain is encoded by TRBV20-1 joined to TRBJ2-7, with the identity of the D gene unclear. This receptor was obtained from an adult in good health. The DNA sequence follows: TGCAGTGCTAGTTGGCTAGTTTACGAGCAGTACTTC. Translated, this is CSASWLVYEQYF.